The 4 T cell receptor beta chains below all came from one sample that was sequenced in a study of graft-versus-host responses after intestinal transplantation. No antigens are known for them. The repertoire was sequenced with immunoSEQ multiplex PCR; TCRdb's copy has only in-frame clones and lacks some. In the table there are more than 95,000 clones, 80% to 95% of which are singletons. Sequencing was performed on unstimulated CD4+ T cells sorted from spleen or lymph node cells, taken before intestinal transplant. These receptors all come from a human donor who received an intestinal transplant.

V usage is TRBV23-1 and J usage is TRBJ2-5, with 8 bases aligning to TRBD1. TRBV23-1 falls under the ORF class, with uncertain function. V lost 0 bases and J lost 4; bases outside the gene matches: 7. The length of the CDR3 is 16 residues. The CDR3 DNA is TGCGCCAGCAGTCAATCGCAAGGACAGGGTATAGAGACCCAGTACTTC. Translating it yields CASSQSQGQGIETQYF.

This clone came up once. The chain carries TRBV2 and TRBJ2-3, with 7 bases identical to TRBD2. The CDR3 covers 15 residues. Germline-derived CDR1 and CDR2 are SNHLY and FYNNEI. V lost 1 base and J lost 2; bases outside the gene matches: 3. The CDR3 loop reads CASSEGGGATDTQYF. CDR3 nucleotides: TGTGCCAGCAGTGAAGGGGGGGGAGCCACAGATACGCAGTATTTT.

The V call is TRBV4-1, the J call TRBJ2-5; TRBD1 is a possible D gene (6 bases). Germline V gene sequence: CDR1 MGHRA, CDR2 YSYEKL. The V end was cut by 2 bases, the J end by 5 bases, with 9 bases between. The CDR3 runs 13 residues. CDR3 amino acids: CASSQPGAETQYF. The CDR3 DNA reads TGCGCCAGCAGCCAACCAGGGGCGGAGACCCAGTACTTC.

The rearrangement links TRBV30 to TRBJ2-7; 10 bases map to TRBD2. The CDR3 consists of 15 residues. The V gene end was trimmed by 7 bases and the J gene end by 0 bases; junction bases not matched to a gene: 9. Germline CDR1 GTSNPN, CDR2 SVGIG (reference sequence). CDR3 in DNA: TGTGCCTACGGATTAGCGGGAGGCTACTCCTACGAGCAGTACTTC. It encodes CAYGLAGGYSYEQYF.